A selection of T cell receptor beta chains follows, all from one sample in a study of blood T cell repertoires in COVID-19. The assay was immunoSEQ multiplex PCR, and TCRdb's table has in-frame clones only and misses some. This table has fewer than 400,000 clones, about 90% appearing once. The specimen sequenced was PBMCs or T cells enriched from blood (not recorded which). These receptors all come from a woman younger than 45 who had recovered from COVID-19. CDR3s include the opening cysteine and the closing phenylalanine or tryptophan. D genes are given only for firm matches. Clone size is given for some rows only: seen once, a few or many times, or a class if the clone is expanded.

V: TRBV11-3
size: NA
D: NA
J: TRBJ2-1
DNA: TGTGCCAGCAGCTTAGACGGTGGCGGGAACAATGAGCAGTTCTTC
CDR3: CASSLDGGGNNEQFF

V: TRBV7-6
size: NA
D: NA
J: TRBJ1-4
DNA: TGTGCCAGCAGCTTGGCCGACAGGTTCGGCGCAAAACTGTTTTTT
CDR3: CASSLADRFGAKLFF

V: TRBV3-1/TRBV3-2
size: NA
D: NA
J: TRBJ1-5
DNA: TGTGCCAGCAGCCGCGGACCACCAGGGCAGCCCCAGCATTTT
CDR3: CASSRGPPGQPQHF

V: TRBV19
size: NA
D: NA
J: TRBJ1-2
DNA: TGTGCCAGTAGCCGGCGGGGGGCTGACGGCTACACCTTC
CDR3: CASSRRGADGYTF

V: TRBV19
size: NA
D: TRBD1
J: TRBJ1-4
DNA: TGTGCCAGTAGTATTTCAGGACAGGGGCGAATCAATGAAAAACTGTTTTTT
CDR3: CASSISGQGRINEKLFF

V: TRBV2
size: NA
D: NA
J: TRBJ2-7
DNA: TGTGCCAGCGCACCCAAGGGGGAGCAGTACTTC
CDR3: CASAPKGEQYF

V: TRBV9
size: NA
D: NA
J: TRBJ1-2
DNA: TGTGCCAGCAGCTCAGCTGGGGCAGGGCTTATCTATGGCTACACCTTC
CDR3: CASSSAGAGLIYGYTF

V: TRBV11-1
size: NA
D: NA
J: TRBJ2-3
DNA: TGTGCCAGCAGCTTATCGTTCACAGATACGCAGTATTTT
CDR3: CASSLSFTDTQYF

V: TRBV5-1
size: NA
D: NA
J: TRBJ1-1
DNA: TGCGCCAGCAGCTTGACGGTAATGAACACTGAAGCTTTCTTT
CDR3: CASSLTVMNTEAFF

V: TRBV5-4
size: once
D: TRBD2
J: TRBJ2-3
DNA: TGTGCCAGCAGCCGTGGGACTAGCGGGAGCACAGATACGCAGTATTTT
CDR3: CASSRGTSGSTDTQYF

V: TRBV5-6
size: NA
D: NA
J: TRBJ1-6
DNA: TGTGCCAGCAGCTTGTTTGTGGGCTCAAATTCACCCCTCCACTTT
CDR3: CASSLFVGSNSPLHF

V: TRBV7-8
size: NA
D: NA
J: TRBJ2-3
DNA: TGTGCCAGCAGCTTAGACGGTCCCCTGGATACGCAGTATTTT
CDR3: CASSLDGPLDTQYF

V: TRBV6-5
size: NA
D: NA
J: TRBJ1-1
DNA: TGTGCCAGCAGTTACAAGGGTGGGAGCCCTGAAGCTTTCTTT
CDR3: CASSYKGGSPEAFF

V: TRBV19
size: NA
D: TRBD2
J: TRBJ2-7
DNA: TGTGCCAGTAGCCTCGGGACTAGCGGGGGGGCCGGGCCCTACGAGCAGTACTTC
CDR3: CASSLGTSGGAGPYEQYF

V: TRBV5-1
size: NA
D: NA
J: TRBJ1-6
DNA: TGCGCCAGCAGCTTGGATTCGGGAAGAAATTCACCCCTCCACTTT
CDR3: CASSLDSGRNSPLHF

V: TRBV2
size: NA
D: TRBD1
J: TRBJ2-7
DNA: TGTGCCAGCATCCTTGGGGACAGCTCCTACGAGCAGTACTTC
CDR3: CASILGDSSYEQYF

V: TRBV3-1/TRBV3-2
size: NA
D: NA
J: TRBJ1-2
DNA: TGTGCCAGCAGCCAAGCAGGGGCTCGTGGCTACACCTTC
CDR3: CASSQAGARGYTF

V: TRBV2
size: NA
D: NA
J: TRBJ2-7
DNA: TGTGCCAGCAGCCCACCCTTGCAGGGCAACGAGCAGTACTTC
CDR3: CASSPPLQGNEQYF

V: TRBV12-3/TRBV12-4
size: NA
D: NA
J: TRBJ1-6
DNA: TGTGCCAGCAGTCGAACGGGAAATTCACCCCTCCACTTT
CDR3: CASSRTGNSPLHF

V: TRBV14
size: NA
D: NA
J: TRBJ2-7
DNA: TGTGCCAGCAGCCAAGATGGAGACGAGCAGTACTTC
CDR3: CASSQDGDEQYF

V: TRBV18
size: once
D: TRBD1
J: TRBJ1-6
DNA: TGTGCCAGCTCACCAAACAGGGGGCTCTCCTCACCCCTCCACTTT
CDR3: CASSPNRGLSSPLHF

V: TRBV18
size: few
D: TRBD2
J: TRBJ2-1
DNA: TGTGCCAGCTCCGGGACAGCGGGGGGGGAGCAGTTCTTC
CDR3: CASSGTAGGEQFF

V: TRBV27
size: NA
D: NA
J: TRBJ2-7
DNA: TGTGCCAGCAGTTTAAGCAGGGCTCACGAGCAGTACTTC
CDR3: CASSLSRAHEQYF

V: TRBV24-1
size: NA
D: TRBD2
J: TRBJ2-1
DNA: TGTGCCACCAGTGATTGGACTAGCGGGAGCTCCTACAATGAGCAGTTCTTC
CDR3: CATSDWTSGSSYNEQFF

V: TRBV7-6
size: NA
D: NA
J: TRBJ1-6
DNA: TGTGCCAGCAGCAGAGGAGGTGTGAATTCACCCCTCCACTTT
CDR3: CASSRGGVNSPLHF

V: TRBV5-1
size: NA
D: NA
J: TRBJ2-6
DNA: TGCGCCAGCAGCTTGCGGGGGAGCTCTGGGGCCAACGTCCTGACTTTC
CDR3: CASSLRGSSGANVLTF

V: TRBV30
size: NA
D: NA
J: TRBJ1-1
DNA: TGTGCCTGGACCCGCGGGGCTGTAACTGAAGCTTTCTTT
CDR3: CAWTRGAVTEAFF

V: TRBV10-3
size: NA
D: NA
J: TRBJ1-2
DNA: TGTGCCACCTTGGGGGGGGAGATCCATGGCTACACCTTC
CDR3: CATLGGEIHGYTF

V: TRBV27
size: NA
D: TRBD2
J: TRBJ2-7
DNA: TGTGCCAGCAGTTTCCGGGGGACTAGCGGGAGATACGAGCAGTACTTC
CDR3: CASSFRGTSGRYEQYF

V: TRBV30
size: NA
D: TRBD2
J: TRBJ2-1
DNA: TGTGCCTGGAGCCCGGGAGGAAGCGAGCAGTTCTTC
CDR3: CAWSPGGSEQFF

V: TRBV29-1
size: NA
D: NA
J: TRBJ2-7
DNA: TGCAGCGTTGTACGACAGGGAGGAAACGAGCAGTACTTC
CDR3: CSVVRQGGNEQYF

V: TRBV10-2
size: once
D: NA
J: TRBJ2-7
DNA: TGCGCCAGCAGGCAGTCGGGAAGCTCCTACGAGCAGTACTTC
CDR3: CASRQSGSSYEQYF

V: TRBV19
size: NA
D: TRBD1
J: TRBJ1-2
DNA: TGTGCCAGTAGTATCGGGAAGACAGGGGGCTTAAGCTACACCTTC
CDR3: CASSIGKTGGLSYTF

V: TRBV6-5
size: NA
D: NA
J: TRBJ1-5
DNA: TGTGCCAGCAGTCCGCAGGCTTATAGCAATCAGCCCCAGCATTTT
CDR3: CASSPQAYSNQPQHF

V: TRBV2
size: NA
D: NA
J: TRBJ2-5
DNA: TGTGCCAGCAGACCCGAGGAGACCCAGTACTTC
CDR3: CASRPEETQYF

V: TRBV13
size: NA
D: TRBD1
J: TRBJ1-2
DNA: TGTGCCAGCAGCCCCGGACAGGGGGCAAACTATGGCTACACCTTC
CDR3: CASSPGQGANYGYTF

V: TRBV7-2
size: NA
D: TRBD1
J: TRBJ1-3
DNA: TGTGCCAGCAGCCCCCGCCGGACAGGGAGTTCTGGAAACACCATATATTTT
CDR3: CASSPRRTGSSGNTIYF

V: TRBV5-4
size: once
D: TRBD1
J: TRBJ2-5
DNA: TGTGCCAGCAGCCCCAGCGACAGGGATTGGGAGACCCAGTACTTC
CDR3: CASSPSDRDWETQYF

V: TRBV27
size: NA
D: TRBD2
J: TRBJ2-7
DNA: TGTGCCAGCACCTCCCCGACTAGCGGATTTTACGAGCAGTACTTC
CDR3: CASTSPTSGFYEQYF

V: TRBV7-3
size: NA
D: NA
J: TRBJ2-1
DNA: TGTGCCAGCAGCTTAACCGGGACTCCCTACAATGAGCAGTTCTTC
CDR3: CASSLTGTPYNEQFF

V: TRBV7-9
size: NA
D: NA
J: TRBJ1-1
DNA: TGTGCCACGAAAGAGCCGGGTAACACTGAAGCTTTCTTT
CDR3: CATKEPGNTEAFF

V: TRBV6-5
size: NA
D: TRBD1
J: TRBJ1-1
DNA: TGTGCCAGCAGATCGGACAGGGCTGGCACTGAAGCTTTCTTT
CDR3: CASRSDRAGTEAFF

V: TRBV5-1
size: few
D: TRBD2
J: TRBJ2-2
DNA: TGCGCCAGCAGCTTGGAACTGACTAGCAACGGGGAGCTGTTTTTT
CDR3: CASSLELTSNGELFF

V: TRBV10-1
size: NA
D: NA
J: TRBJ1-3
DNA: TGCGCCAACAGGAAGATTAGACAGGTTGCCTCTGGAAACACCATATATTTT
CDR3: CANRKIRQVASGNTIYF

V: TRBV5-1
size: once
D: NA
J: TRBJ2-5
DNA: TGCGCCAGCAGCTTCGGAGGGGCCTCGGAGACCCAGTACTTC
CDR3: CASSFGGASETQYF

V: TRBV2
size: NA
D: NA
J: TRBJ2-2
DNA: TGTGCCAGCAGCCCCGGGACAACCGGGGAGCTGTTTTTT
CDR3: CASSPGTTGELFF